The sequence of this T cell receptor beta chain was determined in a study of CD8+CD57+ T cells in acquired aplastic anemia. Study-level information: Healthy donors averaged about 10 million reads for CD4+ cells.

The CDR3 extends over 15 amino acids. The V segment lost 5 bases and the J segment 4 bases; nucleotides outside the gene matches: 5. CDR1 and CDR2 (germline): GTSNPN, SVGIG (reference sequence). Genomic DNA was employed as the template in profiling TCR beta VDJ and CDR3. MiXCR was run by TCRdb on the reads, yielding one entry per CDR3 protein. The table includes approximately 380,000 distinct CDR3 sequences, roughly 68% detected once. A few counts support this clonotype. Its antigen is still unknown. Study findings and constraints: Between patients and controls, CD8+ Simpson's diversity did not vary significantly. Patients and controls turned out to have 25 to 35 CD8+ CDR3 sequences in common.

What was sequenced was sorted CD4+, CD8+, or CD8+CD57+ T cells (not recorded which) from PBMCs. The sequence was collected from a human donor in good health, serving as a control. This sequence joins TRBV30 and TRBJ2-1; 13 bases are shared with TRBD2. The CDR3 protein is CAWSQGLAGYNEQFF. CDR3 coding DNA: TGTGCCTGGTCACAGGGACTAGCGGGATACAATGAGCAGTTCTTC.